The 4 T cell receptor beta chains in this list originate from one sample, sequenced in a study of CD8 T cells in ankylosing spondylitis. TCRdb re-called the 5' RACE reads with MiXCR, one entry per CDR3 protein. The table shows over 150,000 distinct CDR3 sequences, with around 13% occurring only once. Sequencing was done on a sample of blood, either unsorted or a sorted T cell fraction (not recorded which). The receptor set was obtained from a male donor with ankylosing spondylitis or in good health (not recorded which).

This rearrangement joins TRBV7-6 to TRBJ1-2; 11 nucleotides align to TRBD1. Germline CDR1 reads SGHVS; CDR2 reads FNYEAQ. The CDR3 runs 16 residues. V was pared by 6 bases and J by 7 bases, with 13 bases of the junction left unmatched. The CDR3 region is CASSSGQGAKSAGYTF. For the CDR3, the DNA is TGTGCCAGCAGTTCCGGACAGGGGGCGAAATCCGCTGGCTACACCTTC.

This sequence joins TRBV2 and TRBJ2-3; 11 bases are a match to TRBD2. The CDR3 runs 19 residues. V was clipped by 7 bases and J by 1 base; unmatched bases: 16. CDR1 and CDR2 (germline): SNHLY, FYNNEI. The CDR3 here is CASTNPSEGTSGGTDTQYF. The CDR3 DNA is TGTGCCAGCACCAACCCTTCGGAGGGGACTAGCGGTGGCACAGATACGCAGTATTTT.

This clonotype has more than one count but fewer than ten. The chain carries TRBV4-1 and TRBJ1-2; the match to TRBD1 covers 7 bases. CDR1 and CDR2 from the germline V gene are MGHRA and YSYEKL. After removal of 5 bases from V and 3 bases from J, the junction contained 15 bases not matched to a gene. CDR3 length equals 17 residues. The CDR3 loop is CASSVWYRDSSYYGYTF. As DNA, the CDR3 is TGCGCCAGCAGCGTCTGGTACCGGGACAGCAGTTACTATGGCTACACCTTC.

The gene calls are TRBV11-2 and TRBJ2-5; 7 bases match TRBD2. This CDR3 is 14 amino acids long. The J segment lost 4 bases and the V segment lost 5 bases, leaving 7 bases of the junction unmatched. From germline, CDR1 is SGHAT and CDR2 FQNNGV. CDR3 sequence (DNA): TGTGCCAGCAGCCACTCCCGGGGGGTAGAGACCCAGTACTTC. Protein product: CASSHSRGVETQYF.